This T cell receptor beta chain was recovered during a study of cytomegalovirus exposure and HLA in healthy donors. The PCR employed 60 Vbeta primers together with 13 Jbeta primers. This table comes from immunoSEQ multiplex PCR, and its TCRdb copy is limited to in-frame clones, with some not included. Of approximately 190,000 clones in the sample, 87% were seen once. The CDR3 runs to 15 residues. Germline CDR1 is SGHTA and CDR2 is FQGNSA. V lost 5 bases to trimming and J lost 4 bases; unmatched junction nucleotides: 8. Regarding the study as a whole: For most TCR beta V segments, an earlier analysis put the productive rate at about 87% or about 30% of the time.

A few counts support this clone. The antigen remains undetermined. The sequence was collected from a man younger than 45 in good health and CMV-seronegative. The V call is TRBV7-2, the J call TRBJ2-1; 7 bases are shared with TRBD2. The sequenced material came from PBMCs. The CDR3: CASSPASGLYNEQFF. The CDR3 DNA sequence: TGTGCCAGCAGCCCGGCTAGCGGCCTATACAATGAGCAGTTCTTC.